The T cell receptor beta chain under discussion was sequenced for a study of Ad26.COV2.S vaccination and SARS-CoV-2 variants (dated by TCRdb to the early 2020s). Describing the broader study: Donors in the vaccine arm were drawn from COV1001, a phase I-IIa trial of Ad26.COV2.S in healthy adults that was multicentre, randomized, double-blind and placebo-controlled. A total of 32 samples were included in the TCR-sequenced set, comprising some 20 Ad26.COV2.S vaccine recipients, 5 placebo recipients and 8 SARS-CoV-2 convalescent individuals. Trial participants were randomized into five groups of five, in which low-dose or high-dose Ad26.COV2.S was given once or twice, or placebo was given on both occasions. Ad26.COV2.S was administered intramuscularly at 5 x 10^10 or 1 x 10^11 viral particles, either as a single shot or as two shots given 56 days apart. The specificity and breadth of SARS-CoV-2-reactive T cell receptors after Ad26.COV2.S vaccination were assessed by TCRbeta repertoire sequencing. Throughout the experiments and outcome assessment, investigators stayed blinded to trial group allocation. General conclusions and limits of the study: Comparable non-spike TCR breadth was observed between vaccine and placebo recipients, consistent with only spike being contained in the vaccine. Compared with placebo recipients, Ad26.COV2.S recipients showed higher spike-specific TCR breadth (P = 0.0014). The study was not powered for comparison of responses between vaccine doses or regimens. According to the authors, total T cell responses may have been underestimated by the TCR breadth and depth analyses. Substantial breadth of spike-specific CD8+ and CD4+ T cell responses was reported after vaccination.

The CDR3 covers 13 residues, taking in both the cysteine and the phenylalanine. CDR3 DNA only is kept here, 39 bases in frame from base 1. Taken from the germline V gene, the CDR1 and CDR2 loops are ENHRY and SYGVKD. V loses 4 bases of germline sequence and J loses 2 bases, and the interval between the two ends is 8 bases. Concerning this clone itself: Its recognized antigen is unknown. Base qualities were left out, and no much larger clone turns up one base away.

The label giving this sample's treatment or condition can be read as: roughly 18 received Ad26.COV2.S at low or high dose, single or two shots; 5 received placebo; per-sample allocation not given. Repertoires of vaccine and placebo recipients were sequenced from samples collected on day 63 after the first injection. Cohort 1b enrolled about two dozen adults aged 18-55 years at a single site in Boston, USA, between 29 July and 7 August 2020. Ad26.COV2.S consisted of a replication-incompetent adenovirus type 26 vector by which a prefusion-stabilized SARS-CoV-2 spike protein from the original Wuhan strain was expressed. The immunoSEQ Assay was the method used to sequence TCRbeta CDR3 regions. After extraction, genomic DNA underwent amplification by bias-controlled multiplex PCR, followed by high-throughput sequencing. Regarding the original processing steps: To quantify the absolute abundance of every unique TCRbeta CDR3 region, sequences were collapsed and filtered. T cell fraction was estimated by normalizing TCRbeta template counts to usable DNA, with usable DNA measured through amplification of reference genes found in all nucleated cells. Repertoire TCRs were annotated as SARS-CoV-2-specific when V gene, CDR3 amino acid sequence and J gene were exactly matched to a known reactive TCR set. The reference SARS-CoV-2 TCR set came from MIRA and was filtered for enrichment in COVID-19-positive ImmuneCODE repertoires, removing public or cross-reactive TCRs. Based on the MIRA antigens, annotated TCRs were further analysed at the level of specific ORF or position within ORF. Depth was the summed frequency of annotated unique rearrangements, while breadth was defined as annotated unique rearrangements over total unique productive rearrangements. TCR breadth was compared between groups using two-sided Wilcoxon rank-sum tests. Not all clones reach the TCRdb copy of this immuneACCESS table, which keeps in-frame sequences only. Checked studies attribute under half of the gap to unresolved V genes and leave the rest unexplained. The V and J calls and clone size were taken over from that table, and D and trimming were inferred from the DNA. The sample includes approximately 480,000 clones, with around nine tenths observed a single time. The ten biggest clones cover roughly 12% of the sample.

The clonotype comes from a person between 18 and 59 years old who received the Ad26.COV2.S COVID-19 vaccine or a placebo. This specimen was peripheral blood, taken in a trial of Ad26.COV2.S vaccine versus placebo. This chain is built from TRBV10-3 and TRBJ1-2; the D gene is possibly TRBD1, with 5 bases matching. The DNA sequence is given as TGTGCCATCAGTGTGGGGCAGAACTATGGCTACACCTTC. This translates into CAISVGQNYGYTF.